Listed below are T cell receptor beta chains from one sample, sequenced in a study of vaccination and CD4 T cells after COVID-19. TCRdb reanalysed the PCR reads using MiXCR and keeps one entry per CDR3 protein. The repertoire holds 9,000 to 10,000 distinct CDR3 sequences, with nearly 35% as singletons. Their antigens are not known. Sequenced: CD4+ T cells from blood, cultured in vitro. These TCRs come from a human donor in good health. Both conserved end residues are part of each CDR3. Fields, in order: J gene, D gene, V gene, clone size, CDR3 protein, CDR3 DNA. A D gene is named only where the DNA matches it firmly. Size tells how often a clone was seen (once, few, many) or the class of an expanded clone, and some rows leave it out.

TRBJ1-2 | - | TRBV24-1 | - | CATSDSLYGYTF | TGTGCCACCAGTGATTCGCTCTATGGCTACACCTTC
TRBJ1-1 | - | TRBV6-1 | - | CASRPPRGEAFF | TGTGCCAGCAGGCCACCACGAGGTGAAGCTTTCTTT
TRBJ2-3 | TRBD2 | TRBV20-1 | few | CSATRSSGSTDTQYF | TGCAGTGCCACGAGGAGTAGCGGGAGCACAGATACGCAGTATTTT
TRBJ2-7 | - | TRBV28 | - | CASSYGWGSYYEQYF | TGTGCCAGCAGCTACGGGTGGGGGTCCTACTACGAGCAGTACTTC
TRBJ2-5 | TRBD2 | TRBV10-3 | - | CAISQLGERGETQYF | TGTGCCATCAGTCAACTAGGGGAGCGGGGGGAGACCCAGTACTTC
TRBJ2-1 | TRBD2 | TRBV20-1 | - | CSASTGGGEQFF | TGCAGTGCTAGTACGGGAGGAGGTGAGCAGTTCTTC
TRBJ1-2 | - | TRBV5-4 | few | CASSLSAGALNYGYTF | TGTGCCAGCAGCTTGTCTGCAGGGGCCCTAAACTATGGCTACACCTTC
TRBJ2-3 | TRBD2 | TRBV28 | - | CASSLASGSPDTQYF | TGTGCCAGCAGTTTAGCTAGCGGGAGTCCAGATACGCAGTATTTT
TRBJ2-3 | TRBD2 | TRBV29-1 | - | CSVVVAGGPGTQYF | TGCAGCGTTGTGGTAGCGGGAGGGCCAGGTACGCAGTATTTT
TRBJ2-3 | - | TRBV19 | once | CASSIVPDTQYF | TGTGCCAGTAGTATAGTTCCAGATACGCAGTATTTT
TRBJ2-2 | TRBD2 | TRBV12-3/TRBV12-4 | - | CASSLDGRATGELFF | TGTGCCAGCAGTTTAGACGGGAGGGCGACCGGGGAGCTGTTTTTT
TRBJ2-7 | TRBD2 | TRBV7-2 | - | CASSLARGSYEQYF | TGTGCCAGCAGCTTAGCGCGGGGGTCCTACGAGCAGTACTTC
TRBJ2-2 | TRBD2 | TRBV20-1 | few | CSAKPSGRAGELFF | TGCAGTGCTAAGCCTAGCGGGAGGGCCGGGGAGCTGTTTTTT
TRBJ2-1 | TRBD2 | TRBV7-2 | - | CASSLDATSGSKQFF | TGTGCCAGCAGCTTAGACGCGACTAGCGGGAGTAAGCAGTTCTTC
TRBJ2-7 | - | TRBV18 | - | CASSPLSYEQYF | TGTGCCAGCTCACCACTGTCCTACGAGCAGTACTTC
TRBJ1-1 | TRBD1 | TRBV27 | large | CASGRWDRANTEAFF | TGTGCCAGCGGAAGATGGGACAGGGCGAACACTGAAGCTTTCTTT
TRBJ2-7 | TRBD1 | TRBV24-1 | few | CATSDLRTGDEQYF | TGTGCCACCAGTGACTTGAGGACAGGGGACGAGCAGTACTTC
TRBJ2-5 | TRBD1 | TRBV7-3 | medium-sized | CASSSTGGWETQYF | TGTGCCAGCAGCTCCACAGGGGGGTGGGAGACCCAGTACTTC
TRBJ2-1 | TRBD2 | TRBV6-1 | - | CASSPKGGLAGISDEQFF | TGTGCCAGCAGTCCGAAGGGGGGACTAGCGGGAATTTCCGATGAGCAGTTCTTC
TRBJ1-1 | - | TRBV23-1 | - | CASSRGGSLLNTEAFF | TGCGCCAGCAGTCGGGGGGGCAGTCTTTTGAACACTGAAGCTTTCTTT
TRBJ1-5 | - | TRBV16 | - | CASSQSSGGSTQHF | TGTGCCAGCAGCCAATCGAGTGGAGGCAGTACCCAGCATTTT
TRBJ1-5 | - | TRBV27 | few | CASSIEAGQPQHF | TGTGCCAGCAGCATAGAGGCAGGCCAGCCCCAGCATTTT
TRBJ1-2 | - | TRBV29-1 | few | CSVAAGRELDYTF | TGCAGCGTTGCGGCAGGGCGTGAGTTGGACTACACCTTC
TRBJ2-4 | - | TRBV20-1 | - | CSADDGQKNIQYF | TGCAGTGCAGATGACGGACAGAAAAACATTCAGTACTTC
TRBJ1-1 | - | TRBV7-2 | - | CARDRRETNTEAFF | TGTGCCCGAGACCGGAGGGAAACGAACACTGAAGCTTTCTTT
TRBJ2-5 | - | TRBV7-2 | few | CASSPGGGRSQETQYF | TGTGCCAGCAGCCCCGGAGGAGGGCGCTCTCAAGAGACCCAGTACTTC
TRBJ1-4 | - | TRBV20-1 | - | CSARPQGGNEKLFF | TGCAGTGCTCGCCCCCAGGGAGGTAATGAAAAACTGTTTTTT
TRBJ1-2 | - | TRBV20-1 | - | CSATPDDGGYGYTF | TGCAGTGCTACCCCGGATGACGGAGGATATGGCTACACCTTC
TRBJ2-7 | - | TRBV19 | few | CASSLSGAYYEQYF | TGTGCCAGTAGCCTCTCCGGAGCTTACTACGAGCAGTACTTC
TRBJ2-3 | TRBD2 | TRBV29-1 | - | CSVEASGVQGTQYF | TGCAGCGTTGAAGCTAGCGGGGTTCAGGGTACGCAGTATTTT